These 5 T cell receptor beta chains came from one sample sequenced in a study of blood T cell repertoires in COVID-19. TCRdb's table, derived via immunoSEQ multiplex PCR, lists solely in-frame clones and lacks some. This table has under 85,000 clones, approximately 90% appearing once. Sequenced material: peripheral blood. These receptors were obtained from a man aged 65 to 79 with active or convalescent COVID-19.

V and J are TRBV2 and TRBJ2-1, with TRBD2 identical over 11 bases. V gave up 5 bases and J gave up 5 bases; unmatched junction bases: 8. Germline CDR1 reads SNHLY; CDR2 reads FYNNEI. CDR3 length: 16 amino acids. This chain's CDR3 is CASSLFSGRAHNEQFF. The CDR3 bases are TGTGCCAGCAGTCTTTTTAGCGGGAGGGCCCACAATGAGCAGTTCTTC.

J is TRBJ1-2 and V is TRBV19; 7 nucleotides align to TRBD1. V dropped 4 bases and J dropped 3; count of bases not matched to a gene: 2. The germline gives CDR1 LNHDA, CDR2 SQIVND (reference sequence). CDR3 length: 13 residues. This CDR3 reads CASSTDRDYGYTF. In DNA, the CDR3 is TGTGCCAGTAGTACCGACAGGGACTATGGCTACACCTTC. The entire variable domain, with the rest obtained from reference TRBV19 and TRBJ1-2, is as follows: DGGITQSPKYLFRKEGQNVTLSCEQNLNHDAMYWYRQDPGQGLRLIYYSQIVNDFQKGDIAEGYSVSREKKESFPLTVTSAQKNPTAFYLCASSTDRDYGYTFGSGTRLTVV.

This clone appeared a single time. The V gene is TRBV10-3, the J gene TRBJ1-1, with D possibly matching TRBD1 (5 bases). This CDR3 comprises 13 residues. Per germline, CDR1 ENHRY and CDR2 SYGVKD. Between the trimmed V and J ends, which lost 2 bases and 5 bases, there was a span of 9 bases. CDR3 sequence reads: CAISEAGTTEAFF. As DNA, the CDR3 is TGTGCCATCAGTGAGGCGGGGACGACTGAAGCTTTCTTT.

The chain links TRBV29-1 to TRBJ1-2; D is perhaps TRBD1 (6 bases). The germline V gene has CDR1 SQVTM and CDR2 ANQGSEA. Trimming removed 6 bases from V and 4 bases from J, with 15 bases in between. The CDR3 is 13 residues long. The chain's CDR3 is CSVMGAGAYGYTF. The CDR3 DNA sequence: TGCAGCGTCATGGGGGCAGGCGCCTATGGCTACACCTTC.

This chain uses TRBV6-5 with TRBJ2-7, with 9 nucleotides matching TRBD2. With V trimmed by 4 bases and J by 3 bases, 4 bases remained unmatched. There are 14 residues in the CDR3. Per the germline V gene, CDR1 is MNHEY and CDR2 is SVGAGI. The CDR3 sequence is CASSWVSGGYEQYF. The CDR3 DNA reads as TGTGCCAGCAGTTGGGTTAGCGGGGGCTACGAGCAGTACTTC.